Presented here are 31 T cell receptor beta chains from one specimen sequenced in a study of spatial heterogeneity in lung cancer. Sample time point: sample taken at primary tumor resection. Each CDR3 protein is one row after TCRdb ran MiXCR on the 5' RACE reads. The top ten clones hold 36% of a sample with over 10,000 distinct CDR3 sequences, around 5% of them seen once. The study's findings and limits: How many expanded intratumoral alpha and beta TCRs were present tracked the tumor mutation count, which was a count of nonsynonymous mutations.

Which antigens these TCRs recognize remains unknown. The input for sequencing was lung tumor tissue, taken at surgery. These receptor sequences come from a male donor with early-stage non-small cell lung cancer.

This clonotype was seen at least ten times. V usage is TRBV7-9 and J usage is TRBJ2-3; the D is unclear. Germline V lookup: CDR1 SEHNR, CDR2 FQNEAQ (reference sequence). The ends were cut back, 5 bases at V and 6 bases at J, with 15 bases in the middle. The CDR3 runs to 14 residues. This CDR3 is CASSPRPDADTQYF. The CDR3 region has the DNA TGTGCCAGCAGCCCCCGACCCGACGCGGATACGCAGTATTTT.

This clonotype was seen at least ten times. The junction departs from the called germline gene at one end, perhaps through a read error. The CDR3 DNA reads TGTGCCAGCGGTGAGGGAAACGTAGAGACCCAGTACTTC. Amino acid sequence: CASGEGNVETQYF. The chain carries TRBV2 and TRBJ2-5; D may be TRBD2 (5 bases). CDR1 SNHLY and CDR2 FYNNEI come from the germline V gene. The CDR3 spans 13 residues.

This clonotype was observed many times. The chain employs TRBV25-1 and TRBJ1-1; D not certain. Looked up from germline, CDR1 is MGHDK and CDR2 is SYGVNS. This CDR3 comprises 11 residues. Trimming removed 6 bases at V and 7 bases at J, with 9 bases between. In DNA form, the CDR3 reads TGTGCCAGCAGGTGGGCACTTGAAGCTTTCTTT. Residues: CASRWALEAFF. The whole variable domain, filled in from reference TRBV25-1 and TRBJ1-1, reads EADIYQTPRYLVIGTGKKITLECSQTMGHDKMYWYQQDPGMELHLIHYSYGVNSTEKGDLSSESTVSRIRTEHFPLTLESARPSHTSQYLCASRWALEAFFGQGTRLTVV.

The table lists this clonotype with many counts. V gene TRBV7-2 combines with J gene TRBJ2-1, with TRBD2 matching 13 bases. V dropped 4 bases and J dropped 5; count of bases not matched to a gene: 5. This CDR3 comprises 16 residues. Germline V CDR1 and CDR2: SGHTA, FQGNSA. The CDR3 DNA follows: TGTGCCAGCAGCTCCAGGGGGACTAGCGGGAACAATGAGCAGTTCTTC. Amino acid sequence: CASSSRGTSGNNEQFF.

This clonotype was seen at least ten times. This chain uses TRBV5-5 with TRBJ2-3; 8 positions match TRBD2. Germline CDR1 reads SGHKS; CDR2 reads YYEKEE (reference sequence). The CDR3 is 14 residues long. V shed 2 bases and J 1 base; nucleotides not matched to a gene: 0. CDR3 protein: CASSLAGGTDTQYF. The CDR3 DNA reads TGTGCCAGCAGCTTAGCGGGGGGCACAGATACGCAGTATTTT.

There are many counts of this clonotype. V is TRBV7-2 and J is TRBJ2-3; 11 bases match TRBD2. Trimming at V came to 3 bases and at J to 0 bases, leaving 14 bases not matched to a gene. CDR3 length: 20 amino acids. Per germline, CDR1 SGHTA and CDR2 FQGNSA. The CDR3 reads CASSFPGGEPSGGSTDTQYF. The CDR3 nucleotides read TGTGCCAGCAGCTTTCCAGGAGGGGAGCCTAGCGGGGGGAGCACAGATACGCAGTATTTT. The full variable domain, with the rest looked up from reference TRBV7-2 and TRBJ2-3, is GAGVSQSPSNKVTEKGKDVELRCDPISGHTALYWYRQSLGQGLEFLIYFQGNSAPDKSGLPSDRFSAERTGGSVSTLTIQRTQQEDSAVYLCASSFPGGEPSGGSTDTQYFGPGTRLTVL.

This clonotype was seen a handful of times. The chain links TRBV27 to TRBJ1-1, with D tentatively TRBD1 (6 bases). V gave up 5 bases and J gave up 5 bases, with 15 bases separating them. The CDR3 contains 14 residues. Germline V CDR1 and CDR2: MNHEY, SMNVEV (reference sequence). The CDR3, as DNA: TGTGCCAGCAGTCATCAGGGGCCGGGGACTGAAGCTTTCTTT. Translating it yields CASSHQGPGTEAFF.

This clonotype has a count of ten or more. The chain is built from TRBV27 and TRBJ2-4; 9 bases agree with TRBD1. This CDR3 has 14 residues. Germline CDR1 is MNHEY and CDR2 is SMNVEV (reference sequence). Losses at the gene ends were 5 bases for V and 8 bases for J; bases not matched to a gene: 7. CDR3 nucleotide sequence: TGTGCCAGCAGTAAACAGGGGGCGAAGGACATTCAGTACTTC. This codes for CASSKQGAKDIQYF.

There are many counts of this clonotype. The chain uses TRBV10-3 and TRBJ1-2; 8 bases are a match to TRBD1. V trimming: 3 bases; J trimming: 4 bases; junction bases outside the gene matches: 1. The CDR3 spans 13 residues. Germline CDR1 ENHRY, CDR2 SYGVKD. As DNA, the CDR3 is TGTGCCATCAGTGAAGACAGGGGCTATGGCTACACCTTC. Protein sequence: CAISEDRGYGYTF.

This clonotype was found many times. The V call is TRBV4-1, the J call TRBJ2-5, with 7 bases fitting TRBD2. Germline V gene data show CDR1 as MGHRA and CDR2 as YSYEKL. CDR3 length equals 17 residues. J was trimmed by 2 bases and V by 1 base; bases with no gene match: 10. This CDR3 is CASSQGRGGTLQETQYF. Written as DNA, the CDR3 is TGCGCCAGCAGCCAAGGAAGGGGAGGGACCTTACAAGAGACCCAGTACTTC.

At least ten counts were recorded for this clonotype. The chain combines TRBV20-1 with TRBJ2-3; the D gene is possibly TRBD2 (6 bases). Germline-derived CDR1 and CDR2 are DFQATT and SNEGSKA (reference sequence). The length of the CDR3 is 14 residues. V shed 1 base and J shed 3 bases, with 11 bases lying between them. CDR3 loop: CSARVGTGTDTQYF. DNA of the CDR3: TGCAGTGCTAGAGTGGGGACTGGGACAGATACGCAGTATTTT.

This clonotype is labeled medium-sized (0.01 to 0.1%). The rearrangement links TRBV7-8 to TRBJ2-1, with 11 nucleotides matching TRBD2. The V segment lost 3 bases and the J segment 7 bases; nucleotides outside the gene matches: 8. The CDR3 is 16 residues long. Germline values: CDR1 SGHVS, CDR2 FQNEAQ. The CDR3 coding sequence is TGTGCCAGCAGCTTCCAGGTAGCGGGAGGGGGAAATGAGCAGTTCTTC. Its translation is CASSFQVAGGGNEQFF.

Ten or more counts support this clonotype. The chain couples TRBV3-1 to TRBJ1-1, with D hard to call. Germline V lookup: CDR1 LGHDT, CDR2 YNNKEL (reference sequence). V was cut by 4 bases and J by 4 bases, with 13 bases left in between. The CDR3 is 14 amino acids. CDR3 residues: CASSPVGRPTEAFF. CDR3 coding DNA: TGTGCCAGCAGCCCAGTGGGGAGGCCCACTGAAGCTTTCTTT.

This clonotype has a count of ten or more. The chain recombines TRBV7-9 with TRBJ1-2, with D possibly matching TRBD1 (6 bases). CDR3 length: 14 amino acids. V shed 2 bases and J shed 7 bases, with 14 bases lying between them. CDR1 SEHNR and CDR2 FQNEAQ come from the germline V gene (reference sequence). CDR3 sequence: CASSLSRGVLGYTF. CDR3 nucleotides: TGTGCCAGCAGCTTAAGCAGGGGTGTTCTTGGCTACACCTTC. Looking up the rest from reference TRBV7-9 and TRBJ1-2 gives the full variable domain: DTGVSQNPRHKITKRGQNVTFRCDPISEHNRLYWYRQTLGQGPEFLTYFQNEAQLEKSRLLSDRFSAERPKGSFSTLEIQRTEQGDSAMYLCASSLSRGVLGYTFGSGTRLTVV.

This clonotype was detected ten times or more. This chain joins TRBV29-1 and TRBJ1-2; TRBD1 matches at 7 bases. Germline V gene sequence: CDR1 SQVTM, CDR2 ANQGSEA. J was trimmed by 8 bases and V by 4 bases; bases with no gene match: 7. The CDR3 is 12 amino acids. CDR3 nucleotide sequence: TGCAGCGTTGCGGAGGGGGCGCGGGGCTACACCTTC. Translating it yields CSVAEGARGYTF.

This clonotype was seen many times. The chain is built from TRBV11-2 and TRBJ1-5; D perhaps matches TRBD1 (5 bases). Germline CDR1 and CDR2: SGHAT and FQNNGV. V gave up 0 bases and J gave up 9 bases, with 12 bases separating them. The CDR3 totals 14 residues. CDR3 sequence: CASSLERGQGPQHF. Written as DNA, the CDR3 is TGTGCCAGCAGCTTAGAGAGGGGCCAAGGGCCCCAGCATTTT.

This clonotype was seen many times. CDR3: CASSLVTANTGELFF. The CDR3 nucleotides read TGTGCCAGCAGCTTAGTAACAGCCAACACCGGGGAGCTGTTTTTT. This sequence joins TRBV11-1 and TRBJ2-2; D call uncertain. The V end was cut by 1 base, the J end by 2 bases, with 8 bases between. The CDR3 consists of 15 residues. From germline, CDR1 is SGHAT and CDR2 FQDESV (reference sequence). The full variable domain, its missing parts supplied by reference TRBV11-1 and TRBJ2-2, is EAEVAQSPRYKITEKSQAVAFWCDPISGHATLYWYRQILGQGPELLVQFQDESVVDDSQLPKDRFSAERLKGVDSTLKIQPAELGDSAMYLCASSLVTANTGELFFGEGSRLTVL.

This clonotype was observed many times. CDR3 in amino acids: CASRTAYPQTWGGGADTQYF. Here the CDR3 DNA reads TGTGCCAGCAGGACCGCGTACCCCCAAACGTGGGGAGGGGGCGCAGATACGCAGTATTTT. The rearrangement uses TRBV27 and TRBJ2-3; the D gene could be TRBD1 or TRBD2 (7 bases each). Trimming shortened V by 6 bases and J by 4 bases, and 32 bases separated the two germline ends. CDR1 and CDR2 from the germline V gene are MNHEY and SMNVEV (reference sequence). The CDR3 consists of 20 residues.

At least ten counts were recorded for this clonotype. The chain carries TRBV7-9 and TRBJ2-5, with 15 bases matching TRBD2. The ends lost 5 bases at V and 4 bases at J; junction bases unmatched: 8. This CDR3 is 17 amino acids long. The germline V gene encodes CDR1 SEHNR and CDR2 FQNEAQ (reference sequence). The CDR3 region is CASSPGTSGRIRETQYF. The CDR3 nucleotides read TGTGCCAGCAGCCCTGGGACTAGCGGGAGGATCAGAGAGACCCAGTACTTC.

V is TRBV5-1 and J is TRBJ1-4; no firm D call. Germline CDR1 reads SGHRS; CDR2 reads YFSETQ. V was trimmed by 0 bases and J by 5 bases, leaving 8 bases between them. The CDR3 is 14 residues long. The CDR3 reads CASSLADGNEKLFF. The CDR3 nucleotides read TGCGCCAGCAGCTTGGCGGACGGGAATGAAAAACTGTTTTTT.

The sample holds many counts of this clonotype. The chain uses TRBV5-1 and TRBJ2-7; 12 positions agree with TRBD1. The CDR3 runs 14 residues. From germline, CDR1 is SGHRS and CDR2 YFSETQ. V was pared by 3 bases and J by 2 bases, with 0 bases of the junction left unmatched. This chain's CDR3 is CASSWDRGPYEQYF. The CDR3 bases are TGCGCCAGCAGCTGGGACAGGGGGCCCTACGAGCAGTACTTC.

The CDR3 DNA reads TGTGCCAGCAGCGCAGGACAGGGGGCGTACACTGAAGCTTTCTTT. Amino acids: CASSAGQGAYTEAFF. The rearrangement joins TRBV9 to TRBJ1-1; 11 bases are shared with TRBD1. Germline V gives CDR1 SGDLS, CDR2 YYNGEE. This CDR3 has 15 amino acids. With 3 bases clipped from V and 3 bases from J, the junction kept 4 bases outside the gene matches.

This clonotype is medium-sized by share. The V and J genes are TRBV20-1 and TRBJ1-5; D is undetermined. Germline lookup yields CDR1 DFQATT and CDR2 SNEGSKA (reference sequence). There are 18 residues in the CDR3. The CDR3 reads CRDTKTPGEGYSNQPQHF. CDR3 DNA: TGCAGGGATACTAAAACTCCCGGGGAGGGATATAGCAATCAGCCCCAGCATTTT.

This clonotype was found many times. This sequence joins TRBV6-6 and TRBJ2-2; 7 bases are shared with TRBD2. This CDR3 has 15 residues. CDR1 and CDR2 (germline): MNHNY, SVGAGI (reference sequence). J gave up 1 base and V 8 bases, and 7 bases lay outside the gene matches. The CDR3 spells CASYAAGMNTGELFF. For the CDR3, the DNA is TGTGCCAGCTATGCAGCGGGGATGAACACCGGGGAGCTGTTTTTT.

The chain is built from TRBV6-6 and TRBJ1-2; no definite D call. The CDR3 is 14 residues long. The germline CDR1 and CDR2 sequences are MNHNY and SVGAGI (reference sequence). Trimming left V 6 bases short and J 3 bases short, with 14 bases between. CDR3 sequence reads: CASRGGVWDYGYTF. The CDR3 nucleotides are TGTGCCAGCAGGGGCGGGGTTTGGGACTATGGCTACACCTTC.

This clonotype was observed at least ten times. The chain joins TRBV12-3 or TRBV12-4 to TRBJ2-2, with TRBD1 matching over 7 bases. The CDR3 totals 15 residues. Trimming cost V 10 bases and J 2 bases; bases outside gene matches: 10. The CDR3 region is CANTKTGINTGELFF. Written as DNA, the CDR3 is TGTGCCAATACAAAGACAGGGATCAACACCGGGGAGCTGTTTTTT.

At least ten counts were recorded for this clonotype. The V gene is TRBV11-1, the J gene TRBJ2-3; TRBD1 aligns across 8 bases. CDR3 length: 15 amino acids. The germline CDR1 and CDR2 sequences are SGHAT and FQDESV (reference sequence). J was trimmed by 7 bases and V by 5 bases; bases with no gene match: 11. Here the CDR3 reads CASSVRGREVNTQYF. The CDR3 DNA reads TGTGCCAGCAGCGTCAGGGGGCGAGAAGTAAATACGCAGTATTTT.

This clonotype was detected ten times or more. The V gene is TRBV18, the J gene TRBJ2-6; D remains ambiguous. The V end lost 2 bases, the J end lost 0 bases, and 14 bases lay between the germline ends. The germline V gene encodes CDR1 KGHSH and CDR2 LQKENI. This CDR3 comprises 18 residues. The DNA of the CDR3 is TGTGCCAGCTCACCATCGATTGGACCACGCTCTGGGGCCAACGTCCTGACTTTC. It encodes CASSPSIGPRSGANVLTF.

This clonotype is labeled as medium-sized. The chain employs TRBV20-1 and TRBJ2-3; 8 bases line up with TRBD1. Germline CDR1 is DFQATT and CDR2 is SNEGSKA (reference sequence). The J segment lost 3 bases and the V segment lost 5 bases, leaving 13 bases of the junction unmatched. The CDR3 has 16 amino acids. The CDR3 is CSAQLYQGAFTDTQYF. The CDR3 DNA follows: TGCAGTGCTCAGTTGTATCAGGGGGCATTTACAGATACGCAGTATTTT.

The chain links TRBV6-5 to TRBJ2-3, with D maybe TRBD2 (5 bases). This CDR3 has 14 amino acids. CDR1 and CDR2 (germline): MNHEY, SVGAGI. V lost 0 bases and J 4 bases, leaving 8 bases between the germline ends. As DNA, the CDR3 is TGTGCCAGCAGTTACTCGAGAGCGGCAGATACGCAGTATTTT. Its protein product is CASSYSRAADTQYF.

This clonotype was found many times. CDR3 in DNA: TGTGCCAGCAGCCAAGGTGTCGGATCCTACGAGCAGTACTTC. It encodes CASSQGVGSYEQYF. The chain couples TRBV3-1 to TRBJ2-7; D is ambiguous. The CDR3 is 14 amino acids. Trimming left V 1 base short and J 1 base short, with 8 bases between. Germline-derived CDR1 and CDR2 are LGHDT and YNNKEL (reference sequence).